Below, 6 T cell receptor beta chains from the same sample are listed, as sequenced in a study of Graves' ophthalmopathy and Graves' hyperthyroidism. The authors amplified TCR beta CDR3 regions from RNA transcripts. First-round RT-PCR with HTBI primers preceded a second-round multiplex PCR. TCRdb processed the multiplex PCR reads anew with MiXCR; each CDR3 protein has one entry. This table holds hundreds of thousands of distinct CDR3 sequences, 35% to 50% found once. Sequencing was performed on peripheral blood. These receptors were taken from an adult man with Graves' ophthalmopathy.

Ten or more counts support this clonotype. The V and J genes are TRBV2 and TRBJ1-5; D may be TRBD1 (5 bases). Deletions cut 3 bases from V and 1 base from J, with 16 bases between. The CDR3 is 17 amino acids. Per germline, CDR1 SNHLY and CDR2 FYNNEI. The CDR3 region has the DNA TGTGCCAGCAGTGATCCCAGGGTTAAAGTGAGCAATCAGCCCCAGCATTTT. As protein: CASSDPRVKVSNQPQHF.

The gene calls are TRBV6-5 and TRBJ2-5; D is uncertain. Looked up from germline, CDR1 is MNHEY and CDR2 is SVGAGI. The V end was cut by 5 bases, the J end by 5 bases, with 15 bases between. The CDR3 runs 14 residues. The CDR3 reads CASSEGAGSETQYF. The CDR3 DNA follows: TGTGCCAGCAGTGAAGGAGCCGGGTCGGAGACCCAGTACTTC.

The gene calls are TRBV25-1 and TRBJ2-5; the D is unclear. The CDR3 sequence is 15 residues long. Germline CDR1 reads MGHDK; CDR2 reads SYGVNS. Trimming cost V 5 bases and J 0 bases, with 13 bases left between them. The CDR3: CASSYSRWDQETQYF. CDR3 bases: TGTGCCAGCAGTTACTCGAGGTGGGACCAAGAGACCCAGTACTTC.

V and J are TRBV25-1 and TRBJ1-4; possibly TRBD1 for D (5 bases). The CDR3 is made up of 15 amino acids. CDR1 MGHDK and CDR2 SYGVNS come from the germline V gene. V lost 6 bases to trimming and J lost 7 bases, with 18 bases between them. CDR3 region: CASSDPGGRGEKLFF. The CDR3 nucleotides read TGTGCCAGCAGCGACCCCGGGGGGAGGGGTGAAAAACTGTTTTTT.

This clonotype was seen just once. The V gene is TRBV5-4, the J gene TRBJ1-4, with a tentative D call TRBD1 (6 bases). This CDR3 spans 15 amino acids. From germline, CDR1 is SGHNT and CDR2 YYREEE (reference sequence). Deletions cut 4 bases from V and 3 bases from J, with 13 bases between. The chain's CDR3 is CASSPAGGPNEKLFF. CDR3 sequence (DNA): TGTGCCAGCAGCCCAGCCGGGGGCCCTAATGAAAAACTGTTTTTT.

This clonotype was counted between two and nine times. The J gene is TRBJ2-5, the V gene TRBV14, with D possibly TRBD1 on 6 matching bases. Germline V gives CDR1 SGHDN, CDR2 FVKESK. This CDR3 has 15 amino acids. V dropped 0 bases and J dropped 0 bases, with 8 bases sitting between them. The CDR3 DNA reads TGTGCCAGCAGCCAAGACGACAGGTACCAAGAGACCCAGTACTTC. As protein: CASSQDDRYQETQYF.